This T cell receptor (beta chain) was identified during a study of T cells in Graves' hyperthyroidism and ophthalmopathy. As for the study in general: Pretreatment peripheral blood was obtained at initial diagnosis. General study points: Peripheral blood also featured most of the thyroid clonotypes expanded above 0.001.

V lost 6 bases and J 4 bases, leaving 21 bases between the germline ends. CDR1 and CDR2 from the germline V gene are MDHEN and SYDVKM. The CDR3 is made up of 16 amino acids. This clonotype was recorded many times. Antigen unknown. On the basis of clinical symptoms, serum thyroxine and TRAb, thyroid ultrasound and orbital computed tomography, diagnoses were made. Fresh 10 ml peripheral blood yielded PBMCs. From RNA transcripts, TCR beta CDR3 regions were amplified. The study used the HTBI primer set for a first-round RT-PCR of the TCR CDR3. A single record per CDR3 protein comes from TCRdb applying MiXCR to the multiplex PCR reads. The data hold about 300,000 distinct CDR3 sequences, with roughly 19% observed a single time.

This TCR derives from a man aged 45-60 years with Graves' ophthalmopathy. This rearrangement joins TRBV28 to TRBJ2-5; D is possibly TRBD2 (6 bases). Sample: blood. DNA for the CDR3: TGTGCCAGCAGCCCGCCGGAGGGCCTCGGGCCAGAGACCCAGTACTTC. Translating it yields CASSPPEGLGPETQYF. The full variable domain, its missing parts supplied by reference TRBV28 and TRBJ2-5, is DVKVTQSSRYLVKRTGEKVFLECVQDMDHENMFWYRQDPGLGLRLIYFSYDVKMKEKGDIPEGYSVSREKKERFSLILESASTNQTSMYLCASSPPEGLGPETQYFGPGTRLLVL.